This T cell receptor beta chain was captured by sequencing in a study of monozygotic twins with inflammatory bowel disease. Germline assignment: CDR1 SGHAT and CDR2 FQNNGV. The CDR3 is 16 amino acids. TCRdb reanalyzed the 5' RACE reads and collapses them to one entry per CDR3 protein, without DNA. The listing records some 450,000 distinct CDR3 sequences. To note about this clonotype: The antigen is not known.

Broader study findings: There was no support for any single strong signal or clonotype associated with IBD.

The chain links TRBV11-2 to TRBJ2-5; checking the TCRdb D call of TRBD2 is not possible without DNA. The source of this sequence is a human donor with ulcerative colitis or Crohn's disease, or a healthy co-twin of an affected twin (not recorded which). The material sequenced was blood. The CDR3: CASSLAGTTGGETQYF. Looking up the rest from reference TRBV11-2 and TRBJ2-5 gives the full variable domain: EAGVAQSPRYKIIEKRQSVAFWCNPISGHATLYWYQQILGQGPKLLIQFQNNGVVDDSQLPKDRFSAERLKGVDSTLKIQPAKLEDSAVYLCASSLAGTTGGETQYFGPGTRLLVL.